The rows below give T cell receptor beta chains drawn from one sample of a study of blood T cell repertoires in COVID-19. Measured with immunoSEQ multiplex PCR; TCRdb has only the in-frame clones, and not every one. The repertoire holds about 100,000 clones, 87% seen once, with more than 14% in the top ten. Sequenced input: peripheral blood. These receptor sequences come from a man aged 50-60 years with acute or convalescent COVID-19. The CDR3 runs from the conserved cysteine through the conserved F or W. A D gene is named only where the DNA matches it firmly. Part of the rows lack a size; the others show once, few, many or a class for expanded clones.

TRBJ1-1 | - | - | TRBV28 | TGTGCCAGCAGTTCGGCGGGGGCGGACACTGAAGCTTTCTTT | CASSSAGADTEAFF
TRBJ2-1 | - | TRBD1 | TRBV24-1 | TGTGCCACCAGTGATGACAGGGGCAATGAGCAGTTCTTC | CATSDDRGNEQFF
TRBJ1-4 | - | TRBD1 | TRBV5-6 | TGTGCCAGCAGCTTGTCAGGGGGAGAAAAACTGTTTTTT | CASSLSGGEKLFF
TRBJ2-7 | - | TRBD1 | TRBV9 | TGTGCCAGCAGCGGATCGGACAGGGGATCTCCCTACGAGCAGTACTTC | CASSGSDRGSPYEQYF
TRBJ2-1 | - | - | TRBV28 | TGTGCCAGCAGTCCCTTGGGAGAGTCGGGTCGGAATGAGCAGTTCTTC | CASSPLGESGRNEQFF
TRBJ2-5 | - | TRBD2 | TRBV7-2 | TGTGCCAGCAGCTTAGGATTAGGGCTAGCGGGGGAGACCCAGTACTTC | CASSLGLGLAGETQYF
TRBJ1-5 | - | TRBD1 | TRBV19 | TGTGCCAGTAGTCTACAGGGGTCCAATGCGCCCCAGCATTTT | CASSLQGSNAPQHF
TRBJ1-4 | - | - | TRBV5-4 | TGTGCCAGCAGCTTGGCACAGGAAAAAAAACTGTTTTTT | CASSLAQEKKLFF
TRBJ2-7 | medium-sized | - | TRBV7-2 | TGTGCCAGCAGCTCCAGACTAGGACTCTCCTACGAGCAGTACTTC | CASSSRLGLSYEQYF
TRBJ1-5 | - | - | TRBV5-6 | TGTGCCAGCCAACGGGGCAATCAGCCCCAGCATTTT | CASQRGNQPQHF
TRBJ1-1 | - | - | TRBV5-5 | TGTGCCAGCAGCTTTGCAGGGGCGAACACTGAAGCTTTCTTT | CASSFAGANTEAFF
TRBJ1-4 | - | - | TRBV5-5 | TGTGCCAGCAGCTTCGATTGGGGGCCGAGGGAAAAACTGTTTTTT | CASSFDWGPREKLFF
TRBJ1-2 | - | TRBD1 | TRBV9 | TGTGCCAGCAGCGCCGGGGGACAGAATGGCTACACCTTC | CASSAGGQNGYTF
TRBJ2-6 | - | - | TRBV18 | TGTGCCAGCTCACCACCGGGCACCTTAAGCTCTGGGGCCAACGTCCTGACTTTC | CASSPPGTLSSGANVLTF
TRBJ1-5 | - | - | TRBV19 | TGTGCCAGTAGTATAGGGGCAATCCAGCCCCAGCATTTT | CASSIGAIQPQHF
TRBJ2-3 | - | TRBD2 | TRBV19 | TGTGCCAGTAGTTTTCGTAGCGGGAGGGCCGTAGATACGCAGTATTTT | CASSFRSGRAVDTQYF
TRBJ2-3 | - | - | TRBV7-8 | TGTGCCAGCAGCTTAGGAATCGTTGCGCGGGGTTCAGATACGCAGTATTTT | CASSLGIVARGSDTQYF
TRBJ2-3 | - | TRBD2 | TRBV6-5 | TGTGCCAGCAGTTTAGCGGGAGGCACAGATACGCAGTATTTT | CASSLAGGTDTQYF
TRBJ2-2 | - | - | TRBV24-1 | TGTGCCACCAGTGATTTGGACAGGACCACCGGGGAGCTGTTTTTT | CATSDLDRTTGELFF
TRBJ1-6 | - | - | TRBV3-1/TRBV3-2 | TGTGCCAGCAGCCGCGGACAGTATTCACCCCTCCACTTT | CASSRGQYSPLHF
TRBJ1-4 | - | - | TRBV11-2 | TGTGCCAGCAGCTTAGGCCGTACCGGTGCTAATGAAAAACTGTTTTTT | CASSLGRTGANEKLFF
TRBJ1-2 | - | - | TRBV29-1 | TGCAGCGTTGTGCGCGGTCTTAGCTACACCTTC | CSVVRGLSYTF
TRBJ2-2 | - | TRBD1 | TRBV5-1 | TGCGCCAGCAGCTTCCGGGACAGATTATCCGGGGAGCTGTTTTTT | CASSFRDRLSGELFF
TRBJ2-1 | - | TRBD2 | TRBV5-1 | TGCGCCAGCAGCTTTAGCGGGAGCTCTTACAATGAGCAGTTCTTC | CASSFSGSSYNEQFF
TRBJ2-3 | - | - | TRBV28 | TGTGCCAGCAGTCGCGGGACGGTTACAGATACGCAGTATTTT | CASSRGTVTDTQYF
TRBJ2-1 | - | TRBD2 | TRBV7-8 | TGTGCCAGCAGCTTAGAAGGATGGGTAAGAGCGGGAGGGAGCAATGAGCAGTTCTTC | CASSLEGWVRAGGSNEQFF
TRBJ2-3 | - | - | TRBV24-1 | TGTGCCACCAGTGACCCCGGACACAGCACAGATACGCAGTATTTT | CATSDPGHSTDTQYF
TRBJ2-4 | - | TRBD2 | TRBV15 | TGTGCCACCAGCAGAGATGAGGGCCAGCGGGAGGGCCCCAAAAACATTCAGTACTTC | CATSRDEGQREGPKNIQYF
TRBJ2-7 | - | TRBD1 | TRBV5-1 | TGCGCCAGCAGCTGGACAGGGACCTACGAGCAGTACTTC | CASSWTGTYEQYF
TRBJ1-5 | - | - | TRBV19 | TGTGCCAGTAGTATGAGTCCCGGGAGCAATCAGCCCCAGCATTTT | CASSMSPGSNQPQHF
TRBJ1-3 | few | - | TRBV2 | TGTGCCAGCAGGGCCTCTGGAAACACCATATATTTT | CASRASGNTIYF
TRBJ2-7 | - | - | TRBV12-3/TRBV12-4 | TGTGCCAGCAGTTTCTTCAGGGGCTACGAGCAGTACTTC | CASSFFRGYEQYF
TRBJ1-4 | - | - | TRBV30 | TGTGCCTGGAGTTCCAGGGGTGAAAAACTGTTTTTT | CAWSSRGEKLFF
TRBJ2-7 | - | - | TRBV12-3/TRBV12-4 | TGTGCCAGCCGCCAGGGGGGAAACTACGAGCAGTACTTC | CASRQGGNYEQYF
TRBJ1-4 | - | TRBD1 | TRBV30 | TGTGCCTCCCCCCGGACAGGGAATAATGAAAAACTGTTTTTT | CASPRTGNNEKLFF
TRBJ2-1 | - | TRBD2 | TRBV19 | TGTGCCAGTAGTATTGACCTAGCGGGAGGTGGTGAGCAGTTCTTC | CASSIDLAGGGEQFF
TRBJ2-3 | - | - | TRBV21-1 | TGTGCCAGCAGCGGCCCGCGGGAGGGCCCCACAGATACGCAGTATTTT | CASSGPREGPTDTQYF
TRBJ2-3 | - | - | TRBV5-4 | TGTGCCAGCAGCCCGGGATGGGGAGATACGCAGTATTTT | CASSPGWGDTQYF
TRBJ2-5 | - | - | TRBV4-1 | TGCGCCAGCAGCCGGACTAGGGGGAGGGAGACCCAGTACTTC | CASSRTRGRETQYF
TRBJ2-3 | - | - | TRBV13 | TGTGCCAGCAGCTTAGGCCCTACCACAGATACGCAGTATTTT | CASSLGPTTDTQYF
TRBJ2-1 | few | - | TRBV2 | TGTGCCAGCAGTGAAGGGCTAGCAGGGGGGTCGAATGAGCAGTTCTTC | CASSEGLAGGSNEQFF
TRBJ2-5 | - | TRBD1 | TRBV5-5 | TGTGCCAGCAGCTTGGAGAGGGGGCTAGGGGGAGAGACCCAGTACTTC | CASSLERGLGGETQYF
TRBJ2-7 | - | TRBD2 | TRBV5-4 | TGTGCCAGCTCCCTCGGCGGGAGGGCCTACGAGCAGTACTTC | CASSLGGRAYEQYF
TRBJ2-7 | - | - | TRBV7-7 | TGTGCCAGCAGATTCTTCACTTTGAGCTCCTACGAGCAGTACTTC | CASRFFTLSSYEQYF
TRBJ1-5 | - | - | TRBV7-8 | TGTGCCAGCAGCTACCTGTTTGGAGCGGGCCAGCCCCAGCATTTT | CASSYLFGAGQPQHF
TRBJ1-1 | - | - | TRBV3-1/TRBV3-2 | TGTGCCAGCAGCCAGGGGACATCTGACACTGAAGCTTTCTTT | CASSQGTSDTEAFF
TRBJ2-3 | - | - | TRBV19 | TGTGCCAGTAGTATAGGAACGGGAGAGGGCACAGATACGCAGTATTTT | CASSIGTGEGTDTQYF
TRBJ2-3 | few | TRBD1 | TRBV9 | TGTGCCAGCAGCGTAGGACCCGGGACAGCGCTAGTTACGCAGTATTTT | CASSVGPGTALVTQYF
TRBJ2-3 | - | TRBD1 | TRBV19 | TGTGCCAGTAGTAGCCCCGGGGACAGCGATACGCAGTATTTT | CASSSPGDSDTQYF
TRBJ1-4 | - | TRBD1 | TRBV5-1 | TGCGCCAGCAGCGGGGGGACAGGGTCTAATGAAAAACTGTTTTTT | CASSGGTGSNEKLFF